Sequencing of this T cell receptor (beta chain) was carried out in a study of T and B cells in COVID-19 patients. Study-level background: Peripheral blood came from COVID-19 patients with active infection or after recovery. Of over 18 active-infection patients, approximately 12 were critically ill with mechanical ventilation or extracorporeal membrane oxygenation.

This clonotype is medium-sized within its sample. CDR3 size: 13 residues. Trimming cost V 7 bases and J 8 bases, with 20 bases left between them. CDR1 and CDR2 from the germline V gene are SQVTM and ANQGSEA. TRB was amplified from about 260-540 ng of blood genomic DNA. BIOMED2 TRB-A/B primer pools were used in multiplex TRB PCR. A single record per CDR3 protein comes from TCRdb applying MiXCR to the multiplex PCR reads. The sample consists of roughly 27,000 distinct CDR3 sequences, about 31% of them appearing once. The gene calls are TRBV29-1 and TRBJ1-1; TRBD1 is a possible D gene (5 bases). The sequenced sample consisted of blood. This TCR derives from a human donor who had recovered from COVID-19. The CDR3 protein is CSGSGASKLEAFF. As DNA, the CDR3 is TGCAGCGGTAGCGGGGCCAGCAAACTGGAAGCTTTCTTT.